The 27 T cell receptor beta chains given below trace back to one sample, sequenced in a study of beta chain features in type 1 diabetes. What was sequenced were expressed TCRB transcripts, since all of the isolated RNA had been reverse transcribed. The repertoire was sequenced with immunoSEQ multiplex PCR; TCRdb's copy has only in-frame clones and lacks some. The repertoire holds some 99,000 clones, with 40% as singletons. The sample consisted of stem cell memory CD4+ T cells from blood. These receptors were collected from a woman aged 18-29 years in good health.

There are a few counts of this clone. This rearrangement joins TRBV7-2 to TRBJ2-4; 8 bases match TRBD2. Germline V gene data show CDR1 as SGHTA and CDR2 as FQGNSA. J was trimmed by 8 bases and V by 4 bases; bases with no gene match: 10. There are 15 residues in the CDR3. CDR3 DNA: TGTGCCAGCAGCTGGAGGGAGAGTAGCGGGGACATTCAGTACTTC. Translating gives CASSWRESSGDIQYF.

This sequence joins TRBV4-2 and TRBJ2-4; D call uncertain. The CDR3 extends over 14 amino acids. The germline V gene has CDR1 LGHNA and CDR2 YNFKEQ. Trimming shortened V by 3 bases and J by 0 bases, and 6 bases separated the two germline ends. The CDR3 nucleotides are TGTGCCAGCAGCCACCTCCGAGCCAAAAACATTCAGTACTTC. Translation gives CASSHLRAKNIQYF.

This chain links TRBV6-5 with TRBJ2-1, with D perhaps matching TRBD1 (5 bases). CDR1 and CDR2 from the germline V gene are MNHEY and SVGAGI. The V end was cut by 7 bases, the J end by 4 bases, with 17 bases between. This CDR3 is 15 amino acids long. CDR3 loop: CASKPGPLSYNEQFF. CDR3 in DNA: TGTGCCAGCAAACCAGGGCCCTTATCTTACAATGAGCAGTTCTTC.

The gene calls are TRBV6-5 and TRBJ2-7; D is undetermined. The CDR3 spans 15 residues. Per the germline V gene, CDR1 is MNHEY and CDR2 is SVGAGI. V was trimmed by 6 bases and J by 0 bases, leaving 15 bases between them. CDR3 loop: CASSRARLTSYEQYF. The CDR3 bases are TGTGCCAGCAGCCGAGCCAGGCTTACCTCCTACGAGCAGTACTTC.

The V and J genes are TRBV4-1 and TRBJ2-1; 14 bases fit TRBD2. The CDR3 contains 17 residues. V shed 3 bases and J 8 bases; nucleotides not matched to a gene: 9. Germline lookup yields CDR1 MGHRA and CDR2 YSYEKL. The CDR3 region is CASSHDPGLAGVYEQFF. The CDR3 DNA reads as TGCGCCAGCAGCCACGACCCGGGACTAGCGGGAGTCTATGAGCAGTTCTTC.

The chain couples TRBV29-1 to TRBJ1-2; the D is unclear. The CDR3 is made up of 13 amino acids. V was trimmed by 4 bases and J by 2 bases, leaving 11 bases between them. The V gene's germline CDR1 is SQVTM and CDR2 ANQGSEA. CDR3 in DNA: TGCAGCGTTGTGATCGGGGTGAACTATGGCTACACCTTC. Translating it yields CSVVIGVNYGYTF.

This clone was found a few times. The J gene is TRBJ2-1, the V gene TRBV29-1; no clear D gene. The CDR3 is 14 residues long. The germline V and J ends were trimmed by 7 bases and 0 bases, with 13 bases remaining between them. Germline loops: CDR1 SQVTM, CDR2 ANQGSEA. CDR3 nucleotide sequence: TGCAGCGCCTGGTCTTCGAGCTCCTACAATGAGCAGTTCTTC. The encoded protein is CSAWSSSSYNEQFF.

This clone was detected only a few times. J is TRBJ2-1 and V is TRBV14; D gene ambiguous. Germline-derived CDR1 and CDR2 are SGHDN and FVKESK. V was shortened by 2 bases and J by 6 bases, with 11 bases between the two germline ends. The CDR3 has 14 residues. This CDR3 reads CASSQLLSTNEQFF. The DNA for the CDR3 is TGTGCCAGCAGCCAACTTTTATCTACCAATGAGCAGTTCTTC. Combining the CDR3 with reference TRBV14 and TRBJ2-1 gives the whole variable domain EAGVTQFPSHSVIEKGQTVTLRCDPISGHDNLYWYRRVMGKEIKFLLHFVKESKQDESGMPNNRFLAERTGGTYSTLKVQPAELEDSGVYFCASSQLLSTNEQFFGPGTRLTVL.

The rearrangement uses TRBV5-1 and TRBJ2-1, with TRBD2 matching 8 bases. Germline V CDR1 and CDR2: SGHRS, YFSETQ. CDR3 length: 15 amino acids. V dropped 4 bases and J dropped 6; count of bases not matched to a gene: 9. In DNA, the CDR3 is TGCGCCAGCAGCCAACTAGCGGAGGGGGGCAATGAGCAGTTCTTC. Translating gives CASSQLAEGGNEQFF.

This clone was recorded a few times. V and J are TRBV25-1 and TRBJ1-2; TRBD1 is a possible D gene (6 bases). Germline values: CDR1 MGHDK, CDR2 SYGVNS. The CDR3 is 14 amino acids. Trimming took off 4 bases at V and 4 bases at J, with 13 bases between the two ends. CDR3 in DNA: TGTGCCAGCAGTGGGATGGCAGGGGTCTATGGCTACACCTTC. This codes for CASSGMAGVYGYTF.

This clone was observed a few times. This rearrangement joins TRBV28 to TRBJ1-5, with D possibly being TRBD1 (5 bases). V was pared by 1 base and J by 0 bases, with 10 bases between. Germline V lookup: CDR1 MDHEN, CDR2 SYDVKM. The CDR3 spans 16 residues. The CDR3 spells CASSLLRGISNQPQHF. CDR3 coding DNA: TGTGCCAGCAGTTTATTAAGGGGAATTAGCAATCAGCCCCAGCATTTT.

This chain links TRBV29-1 with TRBJ1-5; D perhaps matches TRBD1 (5 bases). The germline CDR1 and CDR2 sequences are SQVTM and ANQGSEA. The ends were cut back, 4 bases at V and 2 bases at J, with 9 bases in the middle. CDR3 length: 13 residues. The CDR3 nucleotides read TGCAGCGTTGTAGGGGAGGGCAATCAGCCCCAGCATTTT. Protein sequence: CSVVGEGNQPQHF.

There are a few counts of this clone. J is TRBJ1-5 and V is TRBV7-9; D unresolved. The CDR3 runs to 15 residues. The germline V and J ends were trimmed by 4 bases and 0 bases, with 10 bases remaining between them. Germline V CDR1 and CDR2: SEHNR, FQNEAQ (reference sequence). CDR3 coding DNA: TGTGCCAGCAGCTCTAGTAGCAATAGCAATCAGCCCCAGCATTTT. It yields the protein CASSSSSNSNQPQHF.

The J gene is TRBJ1-4, the V gene TRBV6-9; maybe TRBD1 (6 bases). The CDR3 loop spans 13 amino acids. Germline CDR1 and CDR2: MNHGY and SVAAGI. Trimming left V 10 bases short and J 4 bases short, with 13 bases between. CDR3 coding DNA: TGTGCCATCCGACAGGTTCATAATGAAAAACTGTTTTTT. Its translation is CAIRQVHNEKLFF.

This clone has just a few counts. The CDR3 carries no conserved terminal phenylalanine or tryptophan, so it likely arises from a read error. The DNA is left out, because the CDR3 cannot be placed on it with certainty; the CDR3 is given as TCRdb lists it. The rearrangement joins TRBV5-4 to TRBJ1-1. From germline, CDR1 is SGHNT and CDR2 YYREEE (reference sequence). The CDR3 spans 10 amino acids, including both terminal residues. The CDR3 sequence is CASSLGTPLA.

In this sample, this clone turned up a few times. The chain joins TRBV6-5 to TRBJ1-1; TRBD1 agrees at 7 bases. V gave up 6 bases and J gave up 5 bases; unmatched junction bases: 3. Germline V CDR1 and CDR2: MNHEY, SVGAGI. This CDR3 has 12 amino acids. CDR3 loop: CASRTGKTEAFF. The CDR3 DNA follows: TGTGCCAGCAGGACAGGGAAAACTGAAGCTTTCTTT.

V usage is TRBV19 and J usage is TRBJ1-1, with D possibly TRBD1 on 5 matching bases. The CDR3 has 15 residues. Germline CDR1 and CDR2: LNHDA and SQIVND (reference sequence). Deletions cut 8 bases from V and 2 bases from J, with 18 bases between. The DNA for the CDR3 is TGTGCCAGTCGAAGGGGATCCCCTATAAACACTGAAGCTTTCTTT. Translated: CASRRGSPINTEAFF.

This clone was seen more than once but under ten times. This sequence joins TRBV29-1 and TRBJ2-5; TRBD2 aligns across 13 bases. The CDR3 is 18 amino acids. CDR1 and CDR2 (germline): SQVTM, ANQGSEA. The junction had 17 bases not matched to a gene; V was cut back by 4 bases and J by 6 bases. The CDR3 sequence: CSVGSLSQLAGGPKTQYF. CDR3 coding DNA: TGCAGCGTTGGCTCTCTATCCCAACTAGCGGGAGGGCCGAAGACCCAGTACTTC.

This clone was detected only a few times. CDR3 loop: CASGTSAKYEQYF. The CDR3 coding sequence is TGTGCCAGTGGGACTAGCGCCAAATACGAGCAGTACTTC. The rearrangement uses TRBV6-1 and TRBJ2-7; 10 bases fit TRBD2. The CDR3 is 13 amino acids. Germline CDR1 is MNHNS and CDR2 is SASEGT. Germline trimming cut 9 bases from V and 4 bases from J; bases unmatched to any gene: 6.

This clone was picked up one time. The rearrangement joins TRBV28 to TRBJ1-2; 7 bases are shared with TRBD1. Losses at the gene ends were 6 bases for V and 4 bases for J; bases not matched to a gene: 11. Germline V gene data show CDR1 as MDHEN and CDR2 as SYDVKM. The CDR3 runs to 15 residues. The DNA of the CDR3 is TGTGCCAGCAGGGACAAGACAGGGTTGCGCTATGGCTACACCTTC. Its translation: CASRDKTGLRYGYTF.

The chain combines TRBV6-1 with TRBJ1-5; D is ambiguous. The V gene lost 2 bases and the J gene lost 0 bases, with 14 bases spanning the gap. This CDR3 comprises 17 residues. Germline CDR1 and CDR2: MNHNS and SASEGT. CDR3 bases: TGTGCCAGCAGTGAAAGAGGCAGGACTAATAGCAATCAGCCCCAGCATTTT. It specifies CASSERGRTNSNQPQHF.

Here the CDR3 DNA reads TGTGCCAGCAGCTTAGCGCCGGGACAGGGGACCAAGACCCAGTACTTC. Protein sequence: CASSLAPGQGTKTQYF. The rearrangement uses TRBV7-9 and TRBJ2-5, with 10 nucleotides matching TRBD1. CDR3 length equals 16 residues. J lost 6 bases, V lost 0 bases, and 7 bases had no gene match. Germline V CDR1 and CDR2: SEHNR, FQNEAQ (reference sequence).

The sample holds a few counts of this clone. This rearrangement joins TRBV29-1 to TRBJ2-1; TRBD2 matches 9 bases. CDR1 is SQVTM, CDR2 ANQGSEA, per germline. The CDR3 is 15 amino acids. The trim removed 0 bases at V and 7 bases at J, leaving 7 bases unmatched. The CDR3, as DNA: TGCAGCGTTGAAGATCTAGCGGGGTTTGGGAATGAGCAGTTCTTC. Translation: CSVEDLAGFGNEQFF.

The rearrangement joins TRBV23-1 to TRBJ1-5, with D tentatively TRBD1 (6 bases). TRBV23-1 is sorted into the ORF group, with uncertain function. The CDR3 runs 17 residues. V was clipped by 2 bases and J by 2 bases, with 16 bases between them. CDR3 protein: CASSQNLEQGRNQPQHF. CDR3 bases: TGCGCCAGCAGTCAAAACCTCGAACAGGGCCGCAATCAGCCCCAGCATTTT.

This clone turned up a few times. This chain joins TRBV6-1 and TRBJ2-7, with TRBD1 identical over 8 bases. CDR3 length: 11 residues. The trim removed 11 bases at V and 4 bases at J, leaving 4 bases unmatched. Germline V gene data show CDR1 as MNHNS and CDR2 as SASEGT. CDR3 amino acids: CAGQGAYEQYF. The CDR3 nucleotides read TGTGCCGGCCAGGGGGCATACGAGCAGTACTTC.

This clone was seen a handful of times. This CDR3 is CASSLGVYFSYNEQFF. DNA of the CDR3: TGTGCCAGCAGCTTAGGAGTATACTTCTCCTACAATGAGCAGTTCTTC. The chain has TRBV7-9 and TRBJ2-1; D is unresolved. The CDR3 is made up of 16 amino acids. Germline CDR1 SEHNR, CDR2 FQNEAQ (reference sequence). Trimming pared 1 base from V and 0 bases from J, leaving 10 bases between.

This clone was counted only a few times. This sequence joins TRBV4-1 and TRBJ1-5, with TRBD1 as a possible D gene (5 bases). Germline CDR1 MGHRA, CDR2 YSYEKL. Trimming took off 4 bases at V and 4 bases at J, with 17 bases between the two ends. The CDR3 consists of 16 residues. The CDR3 DNA follows: TGCGCCAGCAGCCGCTCGGGTGGGGGAGGAAATCAGCCCCAGCATTTT. The encoded protein is CASSRSGGGGNQPQHF.